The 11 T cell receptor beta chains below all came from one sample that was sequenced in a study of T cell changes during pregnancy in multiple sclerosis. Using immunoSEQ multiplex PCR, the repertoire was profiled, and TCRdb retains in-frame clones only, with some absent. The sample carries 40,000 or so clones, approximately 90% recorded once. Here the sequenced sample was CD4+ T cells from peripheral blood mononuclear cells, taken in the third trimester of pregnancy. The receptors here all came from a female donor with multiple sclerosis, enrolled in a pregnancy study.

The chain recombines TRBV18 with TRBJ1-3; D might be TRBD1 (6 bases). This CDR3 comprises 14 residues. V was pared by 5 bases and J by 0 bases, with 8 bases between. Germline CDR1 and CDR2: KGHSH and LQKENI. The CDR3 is CASSSGASGNTIYF. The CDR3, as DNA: TGTGCCAGCTCATCAGGGGCCTCTGGAAACACCATATATTTT.

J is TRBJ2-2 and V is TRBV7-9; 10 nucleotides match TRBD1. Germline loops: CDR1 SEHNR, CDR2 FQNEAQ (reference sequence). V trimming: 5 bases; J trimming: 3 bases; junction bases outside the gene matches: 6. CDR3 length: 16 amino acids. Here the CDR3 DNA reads TGTGCCAGCAGCCGGACAGGGGGAAGGGACACCGGGGAGCTGTTTTTT. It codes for CASSRTGGRDTGELFF.

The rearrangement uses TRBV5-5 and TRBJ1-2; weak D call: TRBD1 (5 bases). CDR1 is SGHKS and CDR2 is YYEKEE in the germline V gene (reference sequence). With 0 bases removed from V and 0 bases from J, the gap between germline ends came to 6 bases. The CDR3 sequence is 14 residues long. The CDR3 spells CASSLEGANYGYTF. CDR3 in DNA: TGTGCCAGCAGCTTGGAAGGGGCTAACTATGGCTACACCTTC.

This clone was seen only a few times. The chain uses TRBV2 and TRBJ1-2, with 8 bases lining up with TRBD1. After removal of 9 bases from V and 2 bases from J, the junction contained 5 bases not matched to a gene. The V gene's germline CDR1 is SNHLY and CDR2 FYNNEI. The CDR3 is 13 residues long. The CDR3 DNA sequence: TGTGCCAGTCAGACAGGGGAGAACTATGGCTACACCTTC. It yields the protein CASQTGENYGYTF.

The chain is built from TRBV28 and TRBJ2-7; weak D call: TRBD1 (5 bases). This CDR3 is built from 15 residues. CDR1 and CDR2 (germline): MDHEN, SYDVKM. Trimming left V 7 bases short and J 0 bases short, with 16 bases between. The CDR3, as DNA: TGTGCCAGCACACAAGCGTCAGGGTTCTCCTACGAGCAGTACTTC. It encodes CASTQASGFSYEQYF.

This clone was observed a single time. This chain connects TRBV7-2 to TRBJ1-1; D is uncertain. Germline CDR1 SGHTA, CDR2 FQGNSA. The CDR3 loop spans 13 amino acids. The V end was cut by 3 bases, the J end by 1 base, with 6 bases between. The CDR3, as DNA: TGTGCCAGCAGCTTTGGGCGGAACACTGAAGCTTTCTTT. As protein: CASSFGRNTEAFF.

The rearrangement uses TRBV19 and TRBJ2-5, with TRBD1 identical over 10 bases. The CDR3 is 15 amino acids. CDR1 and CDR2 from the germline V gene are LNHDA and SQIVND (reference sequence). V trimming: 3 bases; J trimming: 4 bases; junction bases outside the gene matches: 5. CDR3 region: CASSIEDRGRETQYF. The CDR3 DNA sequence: TGTGCCAGTAGTATTGAGGACAGGGGGAGAGAGACCCAGTACTTC.

CDR3: CASSPGLSNYGYTF. The CDR3 DNA follows: TGTGCCAGCAGCCCTGGACTCTCCAACTATGGCTACACCTTC. The V and J genes are TRBV14 and TRBJ1-2; D gene ambiguous. The CDR3 is 14 residues long. Germline CDR1 SGHDN, CDR2 FVKESK. Trimming cost V 4 bases and J 2 bases, with 11 bases left between them.

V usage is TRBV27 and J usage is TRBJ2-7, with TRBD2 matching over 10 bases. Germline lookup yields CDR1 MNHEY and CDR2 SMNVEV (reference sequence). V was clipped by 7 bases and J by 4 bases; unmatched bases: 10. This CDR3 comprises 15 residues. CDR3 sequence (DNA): TGTGCCAGCACCTCTCCCCCTAGCGGGAGATACGAGCAGTACTTC. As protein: CASTSPPSGRYEQYF.

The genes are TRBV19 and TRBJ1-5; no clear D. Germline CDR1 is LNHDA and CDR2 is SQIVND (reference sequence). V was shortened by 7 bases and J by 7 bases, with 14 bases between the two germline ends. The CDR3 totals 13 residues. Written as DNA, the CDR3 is TGTGCCAGTACCCCCAAGGCAGGACAGCCCCAGCATTTT. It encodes CASTPKAGQPQHF.

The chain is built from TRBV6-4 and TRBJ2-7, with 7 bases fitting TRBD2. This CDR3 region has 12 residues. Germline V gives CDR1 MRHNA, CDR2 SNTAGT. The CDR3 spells CANGGNYYEQYF. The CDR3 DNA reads TGTGCGAACGGGGGGAATTATTACGAGCAGTACTTC.